Here is one TCR beta chain with its context. Its target is unknown. J gave up 5 bases and V 5 bases, and 5 bases lay outside the gene matches. CDR3 length: 14 amino acids. CDR1 and CDR2 (germline): WSHSY, SAAADI. Naive CD45RA+ and memory CD45RA-negative subsets were split from CD4+ cells. The assay was immunoSEQ multiplex PCR, and TCRdb's table has in-frame clones only and misses some. The sample lists about 2 million clones, around 95% seen once, with 0.13% in the top ten. This specimen comes from a study of shared clonotypes between healthy human individuals. Study results and caveats: Non-shared clonotypes had lower generation probabilities than clonotypes shared by all four sorted-subset donors. Represented genetic and exposure-history diversity was restricted by having few donors.

Sequenced: naive CD4+ T cells sorted from blood. Sample subset: CD45RA+ positively selected. This chain uses TRBV10-2 with TRBJ2-5, with 10 bases fitting TRBD2. The clonotype comes from a man between 18 and 35 years old in good health. The CDR3 here is CASSTTSGIETQYF. The CDR3 DNA reads TGCGCCAGCAGTACAACTAGCGGGATTGAGACCCAGTACTTC.